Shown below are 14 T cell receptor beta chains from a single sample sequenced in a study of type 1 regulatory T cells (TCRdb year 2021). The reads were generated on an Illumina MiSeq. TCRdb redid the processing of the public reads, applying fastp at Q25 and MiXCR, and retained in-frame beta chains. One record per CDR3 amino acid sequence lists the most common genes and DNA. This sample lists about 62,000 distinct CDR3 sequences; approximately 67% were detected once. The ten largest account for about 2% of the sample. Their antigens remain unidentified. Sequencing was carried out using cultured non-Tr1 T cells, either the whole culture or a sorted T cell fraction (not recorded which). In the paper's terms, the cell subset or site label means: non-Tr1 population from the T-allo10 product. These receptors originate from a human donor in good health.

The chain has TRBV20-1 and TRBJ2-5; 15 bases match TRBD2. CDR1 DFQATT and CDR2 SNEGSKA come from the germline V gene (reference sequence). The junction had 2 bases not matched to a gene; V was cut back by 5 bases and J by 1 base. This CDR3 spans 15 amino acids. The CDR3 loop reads CSAGGLAGGQETQYF. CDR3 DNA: TGCAGTGCTGGGGGACTAGCGGGAGGCCAAGAGACCCAGTACTTC.

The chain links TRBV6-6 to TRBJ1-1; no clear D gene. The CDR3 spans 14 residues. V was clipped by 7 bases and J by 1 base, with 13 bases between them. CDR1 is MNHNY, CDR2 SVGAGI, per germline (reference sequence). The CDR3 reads CASTPRGGNTEAFF. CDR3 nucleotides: TGTGCCAGCACCCCGCGGGGTGGGAACACTGAAGCTTTCTTT.

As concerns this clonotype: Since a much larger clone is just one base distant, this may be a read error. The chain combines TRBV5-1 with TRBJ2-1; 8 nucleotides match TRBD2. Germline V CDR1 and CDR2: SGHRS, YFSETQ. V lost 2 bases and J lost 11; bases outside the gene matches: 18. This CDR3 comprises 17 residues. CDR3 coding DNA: TGCGCCAGCAGCTTTAGACTAGCGACCTCTCTGTTGGGTAAGCAGTTCTTC. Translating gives CASSFRLATSLLGKQFF.

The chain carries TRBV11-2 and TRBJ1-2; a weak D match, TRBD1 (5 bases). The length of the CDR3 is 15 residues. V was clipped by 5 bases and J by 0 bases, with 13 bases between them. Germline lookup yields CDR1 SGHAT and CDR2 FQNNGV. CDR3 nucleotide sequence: TGTGCCAGCAGCGAGAGACAGTTAGCTAACTATGGCTACACCTTC. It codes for CASSERQLANYGYTF.

This CDR3 is CASSLAKADNEQFF. In nucleotides, the CDR3 is TGCGCCAGCAGCTTGGCCAAGGCAGACAATGAGCAGTTCTTC. The J gene is TRBJ2-1, the V gene TRBV5-1; the D is unclear. Germline V gives CDR1 SGHRS, CDR2 YFSETQ. Trimming left V 0 bases short and J 5 bases short, with 9 bases between. The CDR3 covers 14 residues.

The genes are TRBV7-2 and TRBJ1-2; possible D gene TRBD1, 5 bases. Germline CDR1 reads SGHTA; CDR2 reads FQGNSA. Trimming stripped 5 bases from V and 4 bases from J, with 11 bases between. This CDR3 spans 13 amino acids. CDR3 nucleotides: TGTGCCAGCAGCGAGGGGCAGGGCTATGGCTACACCTTC. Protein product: CASSEGQGYGYTF.

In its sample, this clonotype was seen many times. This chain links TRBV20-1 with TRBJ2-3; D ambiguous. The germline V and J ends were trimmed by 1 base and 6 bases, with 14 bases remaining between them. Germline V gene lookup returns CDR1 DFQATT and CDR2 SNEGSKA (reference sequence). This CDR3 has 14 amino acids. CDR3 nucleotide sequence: TGCAGTGCTAGAGCAGCACCTTTTGAGGATACGCAGTATTTT. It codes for CSARAAPFEDTQYF.

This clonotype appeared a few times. The CDR3 DNA reads TGCAGTGCCGCAGGGACTAGCGGGAGGACCAATGAGCAGTTCTTC. It specifies CSAAGTSGRTNEQFF. V is TRBV20-1 and J is TRBJ2-1, with 15 bases fitting TRBD2. The trim removed 6 bases at V and 6 bases at J, leaving 6 bases unmatched. CDR3 length: 15 amino acids. Germline V gene sequence: CDR1 DFQATT, CDR2 SNEGSKA (reference sequence).

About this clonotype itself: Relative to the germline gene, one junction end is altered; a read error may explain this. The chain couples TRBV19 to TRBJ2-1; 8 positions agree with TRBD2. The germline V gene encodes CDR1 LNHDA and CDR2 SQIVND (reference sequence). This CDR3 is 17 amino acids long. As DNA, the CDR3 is TGTGCCAATAGTAAAGGTAGGGCAGCGGGGGTCTACAATGAGCAGTTCTTC. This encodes CANSKGRAAGVYNEQFF.

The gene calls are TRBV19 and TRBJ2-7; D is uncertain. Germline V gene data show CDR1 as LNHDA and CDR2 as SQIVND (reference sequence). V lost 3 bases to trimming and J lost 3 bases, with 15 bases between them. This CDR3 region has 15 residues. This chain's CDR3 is CASSINSRPFYEQYF. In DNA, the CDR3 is TGTGCCAGTAGTATCAATAGTCGCCCTTTCTACGAGCAGTACTTC.

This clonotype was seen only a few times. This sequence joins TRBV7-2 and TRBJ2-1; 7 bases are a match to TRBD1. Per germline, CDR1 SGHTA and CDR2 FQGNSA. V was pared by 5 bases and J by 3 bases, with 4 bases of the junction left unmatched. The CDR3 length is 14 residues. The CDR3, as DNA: TGTGCCAGCAGCCGGGACAGTAGCTACAATGAGCAGTTCTTC. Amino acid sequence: CASSRDSSYNEQFF.

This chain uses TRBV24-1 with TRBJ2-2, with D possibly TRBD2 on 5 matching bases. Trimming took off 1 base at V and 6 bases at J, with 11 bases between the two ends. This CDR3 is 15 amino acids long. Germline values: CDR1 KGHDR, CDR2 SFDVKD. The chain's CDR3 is CATSDFGVKAGELFF. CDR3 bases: TGTGCCACCAGTGATTTCGGGGTGAAAGCCGGGGAGCTGTTTTTT.

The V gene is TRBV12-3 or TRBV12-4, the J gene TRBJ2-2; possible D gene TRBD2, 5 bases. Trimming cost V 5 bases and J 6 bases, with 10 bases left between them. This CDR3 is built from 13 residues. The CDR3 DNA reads TGTGCCAGCAGTAGACGGGAATCCGGGGAGCTGTTTTTT. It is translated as CASSRRESGELFF.

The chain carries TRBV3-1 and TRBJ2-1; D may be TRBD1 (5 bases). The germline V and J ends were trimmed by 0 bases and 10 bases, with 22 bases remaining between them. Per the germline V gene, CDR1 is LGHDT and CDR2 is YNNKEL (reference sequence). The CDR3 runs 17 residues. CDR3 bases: TGTGCCAGCAGCCAAGACCGACGATCCGGCTCCTACAGGGAGCAGTTCTTC. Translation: CASSQDRRSGSYREQFF.